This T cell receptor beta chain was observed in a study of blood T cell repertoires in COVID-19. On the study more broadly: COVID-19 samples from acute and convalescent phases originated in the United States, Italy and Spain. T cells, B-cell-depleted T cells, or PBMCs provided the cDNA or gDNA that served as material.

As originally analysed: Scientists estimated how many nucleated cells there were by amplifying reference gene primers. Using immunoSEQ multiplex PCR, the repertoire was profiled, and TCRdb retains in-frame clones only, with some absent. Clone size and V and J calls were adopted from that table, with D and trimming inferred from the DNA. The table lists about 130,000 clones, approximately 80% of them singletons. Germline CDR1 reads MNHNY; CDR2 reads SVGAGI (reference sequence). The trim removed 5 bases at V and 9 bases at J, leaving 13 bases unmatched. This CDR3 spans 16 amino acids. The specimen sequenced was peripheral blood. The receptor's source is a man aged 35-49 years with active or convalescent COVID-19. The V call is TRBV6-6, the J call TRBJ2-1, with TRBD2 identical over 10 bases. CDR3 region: CASSPTSGGATGEQFF. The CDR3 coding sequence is TGTGCCAGCAGTCCTACAAGCGGGGGGGCCACCGGTGAGCAGTTCTTC.